The 15 T cell receptor beta chains in this list originate from one sample, sequenced in a study of blood T cell repertoires in COVID-19. Assay used: immunoSEQ multiplex PCR; TCRdb lists only in-frame clones, some missing. The sample has approximately 300,000 clones; about 92% are singletons. Material: PBMCs or T cells enriched from blood (not recorded which). The receptors were gathered from a woman in her 30s who had recovered from COVID-19.

The chain uses TRBV28 and TRBJ2-4; 7 bases line up with TRBD1. Germline values: CDR1 MDHEN, CDR2 SYDVKM. CDR3 length: 14 residues. The V and J ends lost 6 bases and 3 bases, in that order; junction bases with no gene match: 5. The CDR3 DNA reads TGTGCCAGCAGCCCGGGACAGCTCAAAAACATTCAGTACTTC. It translates to CASSPGQLKNIQYF. Variable domain in full (rest from reference TRBV28 and TRBJ2-4): DVKVTQSSRYLVKRTGEKVFLECVQDMDHENMFWYRQDPGLGLRLIYFSYDVKMKEKGDIPEGYSVSREKKERFSLILESASTNQTSMYLCASSPGQLKNIQYFGAGTRLSVL.

Only one count was recorded for this clone. The chain links TRBV9 to TRBJ2-3; 10 bases align to TRBD2. CDR3 size: 17 residues. CDR1 and CDR2 from the germline V gene are SGDLS and YYNGEE. After removal of 0 bases from V and 2 bases from J, the junction contained 6 bases not matched to a gene. The CDR3, as DNA: TGTGCCAGCAGCGTAGGGTCTAGCGGGGGATCCACAGATACGCAGTATTTT. It yields the protein CASSVGSSGGSTDTQYF.

V gene TRBV21-1 combines with J gene TRBJ1-2; TRBD1, as called in the table, went unchecked against the DNA. TRBV21-1 is a listed pseudogene. The CDR3 length is 19 residues. In nucleotides, the CDR3 is TGTGCCAGCAGCACGACCCCCGGGGGGGAACAGGGGGCGGTCTATGGCTACACCTTC. This encodes CASSTTPGGEQGAVYGYTF.

The CDR3 nucleotides are TGTGCCAGCAGTTTATCGATCTCCGGGAAACTGTTTTTT. Its translation: CASSLSISGKLFF. The chain couples TRBV27 to TRBJ1-4; D is ambiguous. Germline CDR1 reads MNHEY; CDR2 reads SMNVEV (reference sequence). Trimming stripped 0 bases from V and 11 bases from J, with 10 bases between. The CDR3 has 13 amino acids. Supplemented by reference TRBV27 and TRBJ1-4, the full variable domain reads EAQVTQNPRYLITVTGKKLTVTCSQNMNHEYMSWYRQDPGLGLRQIYYSMNVEVTDKGDVPEGYKVSRKEKRNFPLILESPSPNQTSLYFCASSLSISGKLFFGSGTQLSVL.

The chain has TRBV15 and TRBJ2-1, with TRBD2 matching 14 bases. Trimming cost V 7 bases and J 6 bases; bases outside gene matches: 11. Per the germline V gene, CDR1 is LNHNV and CDR2 is YYDKDF (reference sequence). This CDR3 has 17 residues. CDR3 DNA: TGTGCCACCACGGGACTAGCGGGAGACCCCCTTTCCAATGAGCAGTTCTTC. It yields the protein CATTGLAGDPLSNEQFF.

The J gene is TRBJ1-1, the V gene TRBV4-3; D gene uncertain. Per the germline V gene, CDR1 is LGHNA and CDR2 is YSLEER. Trimming removed 2 bases from V and 1 base from J, with 8 bases in between. The CDR3 loop spans 14 amino acids. The CDR3 sequence is CASSQRVRNTEAFF. CDR3 bases: TGCGCCAGCAGCCAACGGGTACGGAACACTGAAGCTTTCTTT.

V gene TRBV18 combines with J gene TRBJ2-1; TRBD2 agrees at 8 bases. The CDR3 covers 15 residues. Germline CDR1 reads KGHSH; CDR2 reads LQKENI. V dropped 3 bases and J dropped 5; count of bases not matched to a gene: 6. Here the CDR3 DNA reads TGTGCCAGCTCACCCAACGCGGGAGGCAACAATGAGCAGTTCTTC. Its protein is CASSPNAGGNNEQFF.

This chain joins TRBV11-3 and TRBJ1-3, with D unclear. There are 14 residues in the CDR3. Trimming took off 8 bases at V and 4 bases at J, with 15 bases between the two ends. CDR1 SGHNT and CDR2 YENEEA come from the germline V gene. CDR3 DNA sequence: TGTGCCAGCGCCGAAGGAACAGCAGGAAACACCATATATTTT. Translated: CASAEGTAGNTIYF.

The V call is TRBV5-1, the J call TRBJ2-1; 8 bases agree with TRBD2. Germline assignment: CDR1 SGHRS and CDR2 YFSETQ. V lost 4 bases and J lost 6; bases outside the gene matches: 15. The CDR3 is 17 residues long. The CDR3 loop reads CASSRGGGTSHGNEQFF. As DNA, the CDR3 is TGCGCCAGCAGCCGCGGTGGTGGGACTAGTCATGGCAATGAGCAGTTCTTC.

V gene TRBV7-9 combines with J gene TRBJ2-7; 10 positions match TRBD2. This CDR3 comprises 14 residues. CDR1 SEHNR and CDR2 FQNEAQ come from the germline V gene (reference sequence). J was trimmed by 4 bases and V by 10 bases; bases with no gene match: 10. In DNA form, the CDR3 reads TGTGCCACCAGACCTAGCGGGAGTACGTACGAGCAGTACTTC. Translating it yields CATRPSGSTYEQYF.

This rearrangement joins TRBV24-1 to TRBJ2-2, with 7 bases that match TRBD2. Germline V lookup: CDR1 KGHDR, CDR2 SFDVKD. The CDR3 runs to 18 residues. With 4 bases clipped from V and 2 bases from J, the junction kept 12 bases outside the gene matches. Here the CDR3 reads CATSDSGTTSPNTGELFF. In DNA form, the CDR3 reads TGTGCCACCAGTGACTCTGGGACTACGTCACCTAACACCGGGGAGCTGTTTTTT.

The chain has TRBV5-4 and TRBJ2-7, with 7 positions matching TRBD1. From germline, CDR1 is SGHNT and CDR2 YYREEE (reference sequence). This CDR3 spans 16 amino acids. J lost 3 bases, V lost 3 bases, and 12 bases had no gene match. The CDR3 reads CASSSHTGTVGYEQYF. CDR3 nucleotide sequence: TGTGCCAGCAGCTCCCACACCGGGACAGTTGGCTACGAGCAGTACTTC.

The chain has TRBV3-1 (or the pseudogene TRBV3-2) and TRBJ2-1, with no clear D. Germline lookup yields CDR1 LGHDT and CDR2 YNNKEL (reference sequence). The ends were cut back, 6 bases at V and 7 bases at J, with 19 bases in the middle. The CDR3 length is 15 residues. For the CDR3, the DNA is TGTGCCAGCAGGCCCAGCAGAATCTCAGGAAATGAGCAGTTCTTC. Amino acid sequence: CASRPSRISGNEQFF.

J is TRBJ2-3 and V is TRBV18, with TRBD1 identical over 10 bases. After removal of 3 bases from V and 6 bases from J, the junction contained 6 bases not matched to a gene. Germline CDR1 is KGHSH and CDR2 is LQKENI. The CDR3 consists of 15 residues. In DNA form, the CDR3 reads TGTGCCAGCTCACCCGGGACAGGGGTTGGCGATACGCAGTATTTT. Its translation is CASSPGTGVGDTQYF. Full variable domain (outside the CDR3, taken from reference TRBV18 and TRBJ2-3): NAGVMQNPRHLVRRRGQEARLRCSPMKGHSHVYWYRQLPEEGLKFMVYLQKENIIDESGMPKERFSAEFPKEGPSILRIQQVVRGDSAAYFCASSPGTGVGDTQYFGPGTRLTVL.

By share of the sample, this clone is medium-sized. Different DNA sequences within this sample yield the same CDR3. V usage is TRBV6-5 and J usage is TRBJ1-1; 9 bases agree with TRBD1. The length of the CDR3 is 15 residues. V shed 4 bases and J 1 base; nucleotides not matched to a gene: 4. The germline CDR1 and CDR2 sequences are MNHEY and SVGAGI. Written as DNA, the CDR3 is TGTGCCAGCAGTTCACCGGGACAGGGGAACACTGAAGCTTTCTTT. Protein product: CASSSPGQGNTEAFF.